The entry below describes one T cell receptor (beta chain). During the collection period, no donor immune events like infections were recorded. This record belongs to a study of identifying expanded T cells in peripheral blood. Libraries were prepared by immunoSEQ multiplex PCR; TCRdb keeps only in-frame clonotypes and omits some of them. The sample records tens of thousands of clones, approximately 83% being singletons. The sequenced sample consisted of blood. The sequence derives from a person between 18 and 69 years old in good health.

CDR3 nucleotides: TGTGCCAGCAGTGCGCCTGGACCCCCGCGGGATGGCTACACCTTC. Translating it yields CASSAPGPPRDGYTF. The chain has TRBV2 and TRBJ1-2, with D hard to call. This CDR3 comprises 15 residues. With 4 bases removed from V and 6 bases from J, the gap between germline ends came to 18 bases. CDR1 SNHLY and CDR2 FYNNEI come from the germline V gene.